The 19 T cell receptor beta chains in this list originate from one sample, sequenced in a study. TCRdb re-analysed the RT-PCR reads in MiXCR, keeping a single row per CDR3 protein. The table shows 650,000 to 800,000 distinct CDR3 sequences, with approximately 14% occurring only once. Specimen: memory CD4+ T cells from blood. The source is a female donor in good health, serving as a healthy control.

This chain connects TRBV28 to TRBJ2-6; TRBD1 might be the D (6 bases). With 8 bases removed from V and 0 bases from J, the gap between germline ends came to 14 bases. This CDR3 is 16 amino acids long. The germline V gene has CDR1 MDHEN and CDR2 SYDVKM. Here the CDR3 DNA reads TGTGCCAGCCAACCGGGACAAGGCTCTGGGGCCAACGTCCTGACTTTC. This sequence encodes CASQPGQGSGANVLTF.

The sample holds a few counts of this clonotype. This chain uses TRBV7-9 with TRBJ1-1; TRBD1 is a possible D gene (5 bases). The ends were cut back, 5 bases at V and 4 bases at J, with 11 bases in the middle. Germline V lookup: CDR1 SEHNR, CDR2 FQNEAQ (reference sequence). This CDR3 has 13 residues. CDR3 region: CASSVGAGTEAFF. CDR3 DNA: TGTGCCAGCAGCGTAGGGGCCGGCACTGAAGCTTTCTTT.

This clonotype was detected only a few times. V and J are TRBV2 and TRBJ1-1; weak D call: TRBD1 (5 bases). Germline values: CDR1 SNHLY, CDR2 FYNNEI. The V end was cut by 6 bases, the J end by 7 bases, with 12 bases between. CDR3 length equals 12 residues. The CDR3 sequence: CASSRAGIEAFF. In nucleotides, the CDR3 is TGTGCCAGCAGCAGGGCGGGAATTGAAGCTTTCTTT.

V is TRBV5-1 and J is TRBJ2-5; TRBD2 is a possible D gene (6 bases). This CDR3 region has 15 residues. V lost 0 bases and J 2 bases, leaving 11 bases between the germline ends. Per germline, CDR1 SGHRS and CDR2 YFSETQ. The CDR3 spells CASSLGTGLQETQYF. CDR3 sequence (DNA): TGCGCCAGCAGCTTGGGGACTGGACTACAAGAGACCCAGTACTTC.

The chain employs TRBV12-3 or TRBV12-4 and TRBJ2-1; 7 nucleotides align to TRBD1. V gave up 8 bases and J gave up 3 bases; unmatched junction bases: 13. CDR3 length equals 16 residues. The CDR3 reads CASGETTGTVYNEQFF. DNA of the CDR3: TGTGCCAGCGGCGAAACGACCGGGACAGTCTACAATGAGCAGTTCTTC.

The chain joins TRBV7-9 to TRBJ2-1, with D perhaps given as TRBD1 or TRBD2 (5 bases each). Deletions cut 4 bases from V and 9 bases from J, with 19 bases between. The CDR3 extends over 15 amino acids. The germline V gene encodes CDR1 SEHNR and CDR2 FQNEAQ (reference sequence). CDR3 bases: TGTGCCAGCAGCTGGTCAGGGAGCCTTCGTGGTGAGCAGTTCTTC. Translated: CASSWSGSLRGEQFF.

This chain uses TRBV6-1 with TRBJ1-1, with a tentative D call TRBD1 (6 bases). Germline V gives CDR1 MNHNS, CDR2 SASEGT. V lost 7 bases, J lost 1 base, and 16 bases lay in between. The CDR3 consists of 15 residues. The CDR3: CASNPGTRANTEAFF. For the CDR3, the DNA is TGTGCCAGCAATCCCGGGACACGAGCGAACACTGAAGCTTTCTTT.

The table lists this clonotype with many counts. The V and J genes are TRBV5-5 and TRBJ2-3; D is undetermined. The V and J ends lost 4 bases and 0 bases respectively, with 9 bases between them. This CDR3 region has 14 residues. Germline CDR1 reads SGHKS; CDR2 reads YYEKEE (reference sequence). Here the CDR3 DNA reads TGTGCCAGCAGCGTCGGACGGAGCACAGATACGCAGTATTTT. Encoded protein: CASSVGRSTDTQYF.

The table lists this clonotype with many counts. This rearrangement joins TRBV5-1 to TRBJ2-2, with 11 positions matching TRBD2. The length of the CDR3 is 16 residues. V was clipped by 6 bases and J by 4 bases; unmatched bases: 8. Germline V gives CDR1 SGHRS, CDR2 YFSETQ. The CDR3 loop is CASITGTSGSTGELFF. Here the CDR3 DNA reads TGCGCCAGCATTACCGGGACTAGCGGCTCCACCGGGGAGCTGTTTTTT.

The V and J genes are TRBV10-3 and TRBJ2-5; D remains unclear. V lost 2 bases and J 5 bases, leaving 9 bases between the germline ends. Per the germline V gene, CDR1 is ENHRY and CDR2 is SYGVKD. The CDR3 length is 13 residues. CDR3 bases: TGTGCCATCAGTGAGGACCGAATGGAGACCCAGTACTTC. Translating it yields CAISEDRMETQYF.

This clonotype showed up many times. The V call is TRBV27, the J call TRBJ2-3, with D perhaps being TRBD1 or TRBD2 (5 bases each). Germline lookup yields CDR1 MNHEY and CDR2 SMNVEV (reference sequence). Trimming took 6 bases from V and 2 from J, leaving 15 bases between them. This CDR3 is 15 amino acids long. CDR3 sequence (DNA): TGTGCCAGCAGGCCCCGGGACGCCTACACAGATACGCAGTATTTT. Protein: CASRPRDAYTDTQYF.

The chain carries TRBV28 and TRBJ1-6, with D uncertain. Trimming left V 2 bases short and J 8 bases short, with 13 bases between. The CDR3 sequence is 15 residues long. Germline CDR1 is MDHEN and CDR2 is SYDVKM. CDR3 bases: TGTGCCAGCAGTTTACAATACCTAGCCTATTCACCCCTCCACTTT. Residues: CASSLQYLAYSPLHF.

V gene TRBV28 combines with J gene TRBJ1-2; D remains ambiguous. Germline CDR1 is MDHEN and CDR2 is SYDVKM. This CDR3 spans 13 amino acids. V lost 8 bases and J 3 bases, leaving 13 bases between the germline ends. The CDR3 DNA reads as TGTGCCAGCGGAAGTCGGGAGTACTATGGCTACACCTTC. This translates into CASGSREYYGYTF.

This clonotype was observed a handful of times. The rearrangement uses TRBV7-2 and TRBJ1-2; D not certain. CDR3 length equals 14 residues. The V and J ends lost 2 bases and 4 bases respectively, with 11 bases between them. CDR1 and CDR2 from the germline V gene are SGHTA and FQGNSA. As DNA, the CDR3 is TGTGCCAGCAGCTTAATGCGACACACCTATGGCTACACCTTC. Translation: CASSLMRHTYGYTF.

The chain has TRBV28 and TRBJ1-1; D is perhaps TRBD1 (5 bases). The CDR3 has 14 amino acids. From germline, CDR1 is MDHEN and CDR2 SYDVKM. V lost 8 bases and J 6 bases, leaving 19 bases between the germline ends. The CDR3 region has the DNA TGTGCCAGCCTGAGGGGCCCAACTATAGCTGAAGCTTTCTTT. This translates into CASLRGPTIAEAFF. Using reference TRBV28 and TRBJ1-1 for the parts outside the CDR3, the full variable domain is DVKVTQSSRYLVKRTGEKVFLECVQDMDHENMFWYRQDPGLGLRLIYFSYDVKMKEKGDIPEGYSVSREKKERFSLILESASTNQTSMYLCASLRGPTIAEAFFGQGTRLTVV.

In this sample, this clonotype turned up many times. The CDR3 loop reads CSASPSGYYNEQFF. For the CDR3, the DNA is TGCAGTGCTAGTCCTAGCGGATACTACAATGAGCAGTTCTTC. J is TRBJ2-1 and V is TRBV20-1; 7 bases align to TRBD2. V gave up 3 bases and J gave up 3 bases; unmatched junction bases: 5. CDR1 and CDR2 (germline): DFQATT, SNEGSKA (reference sequence). The CDR3 loop spans 14 amino acids.

The table lists this clonotype with a few counts. V is TRBV3-1 and J is TRBJ1-1; no definite D call. V was pared by 2 bases and J by 7 bases, with 17 bases between. Germline assignment: CDR1 LGHDT and CDR2 YNNKEL (reference sequence). The CDR3 has 15 residues. CDR3 nucleotide sequence: TGTGCCAGCAGCCAATTCCCCTCCGACGGACGTGAAGCTTTCTTT. This encodes CASSQFPSDGREAFF.

This clonotype has a count of ten or more. This chain uses TRBV6-2 or TRBV6-3 with TRBJ2-2; no clear D gene. CDR3 size: 16 residues. Trimming removed 0 bases from V and 0 bases from J, with 8 bases in between. CDR1 and CDR2 (germline): MNHEY, SVGEGT. CDR3 residues: CASSYSTFANTGELFF. CDR3 in DNA: TGTGCCAGCAGTTACTCTACATTCGCGAACACCGGGGAGCTGTTTTTT.

This rearrangement joins TRBV20-1 to TRBJ1-2, with 7 bases aligning to TRBD1. The trim removed 0 bases at V and 6 bases at J, leaving 19 bases unmatched. The CDR3 is 18 amino acids. Germline V gene lookup returns CDR1 DFQATT and CDR2 SNEGSKA (reference sequence). The CDR3 loop is CSAREGTARKRLGHGYTF. The DNA for the CDR3 is TGCAGTGCTAGAGAAGGGACAGCGAGAAAACGATTGGGCCATGGCTACACCTTC.